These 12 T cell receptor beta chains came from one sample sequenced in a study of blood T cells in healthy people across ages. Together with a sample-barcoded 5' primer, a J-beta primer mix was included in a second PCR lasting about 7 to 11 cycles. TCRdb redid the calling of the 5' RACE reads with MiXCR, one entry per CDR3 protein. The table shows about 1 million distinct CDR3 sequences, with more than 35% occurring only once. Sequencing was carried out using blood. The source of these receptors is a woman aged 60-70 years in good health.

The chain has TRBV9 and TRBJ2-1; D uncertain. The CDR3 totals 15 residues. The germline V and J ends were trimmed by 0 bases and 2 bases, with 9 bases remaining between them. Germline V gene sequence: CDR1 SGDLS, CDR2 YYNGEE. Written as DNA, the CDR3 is TGTGCCAGCAGCGTAGGGGAAGCCGCCTACAATGAGCAGTTCTTC. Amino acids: CASSVGEAAYNEQFF.

The CDR3 nucleotides read TGTGCCAGCAGCCCCAGCGGGGGGCGGGAGATCTACGAGCAGTACTTC. Translation gives CASSPSGGREIYEQYF. The V and J genes are TRBV13 and TRBJ2-7; 9 nucleotides agree with TRBD2. The length of the CDR3 is 16 residues. The J segment lost 3 bases and the V segment lost 5 bases, leaving 11 bases of the junction unmatched. Per germline, CDR1 PRHDT and CDR2 FYEKMQ (reference sequence).

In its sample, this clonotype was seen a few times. CDR3 sequence reads: CASSFWDSLIEQYF. DNA of the CDR3: TGTGCCAGCAGCTTTTGGGACAGTCTCATCGAGCAGTACTTC. The genes are TRBV5-6 and TRBJ2-4; 7 nucleotides align to TRBD1. The J call may be incorrect, as the DNA end agrees better with TRBJ2-7. Germline V CDR1 and CDR2: SGHDT, YYEEEE. This CDR3 has 14 amino acids.

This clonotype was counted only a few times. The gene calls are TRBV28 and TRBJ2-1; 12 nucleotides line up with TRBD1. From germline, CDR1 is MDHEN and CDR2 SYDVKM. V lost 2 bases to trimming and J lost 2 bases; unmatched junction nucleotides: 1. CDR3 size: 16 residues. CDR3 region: CASSLGTGGTYNEQFF. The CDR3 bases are TGTGCCAGCAGTTTAGGGACAGGGGGCACCTACAATGAGCAGTTCTTC.

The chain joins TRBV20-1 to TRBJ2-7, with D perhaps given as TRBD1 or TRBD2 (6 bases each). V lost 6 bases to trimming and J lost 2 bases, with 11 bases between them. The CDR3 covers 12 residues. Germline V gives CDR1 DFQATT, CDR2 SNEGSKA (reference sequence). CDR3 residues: CSAEGGTYEQYF. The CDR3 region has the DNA TGCAGTGCCGAGGGGGGTACCTACGAGCAGTACTTC.

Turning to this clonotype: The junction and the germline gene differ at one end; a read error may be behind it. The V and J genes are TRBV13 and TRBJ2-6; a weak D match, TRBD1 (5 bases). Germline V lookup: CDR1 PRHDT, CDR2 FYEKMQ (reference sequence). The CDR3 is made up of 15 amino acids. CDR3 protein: CASSLSVAGANVPTF. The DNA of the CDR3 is TGTGCCAGCAGCTTATCGGTTGCTGGGGCCAACGTCCCGACTTTC.

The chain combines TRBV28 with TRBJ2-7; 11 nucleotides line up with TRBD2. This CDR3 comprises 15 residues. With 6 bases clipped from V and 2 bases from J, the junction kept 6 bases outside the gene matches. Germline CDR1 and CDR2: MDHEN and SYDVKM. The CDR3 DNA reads TGTGCCAGCAGATCGGGACTAGCGGTACCCTACGAGCAGTACTTC. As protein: CASRSGLAVPYEQYF.

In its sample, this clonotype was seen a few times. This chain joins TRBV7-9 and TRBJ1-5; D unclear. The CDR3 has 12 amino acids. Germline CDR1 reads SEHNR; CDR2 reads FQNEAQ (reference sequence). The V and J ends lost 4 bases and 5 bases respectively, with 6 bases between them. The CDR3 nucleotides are TGTGCCAGCAGCTACTCTTATCAGCCCCAGCATTTT. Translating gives CASSYSYQPQHF.

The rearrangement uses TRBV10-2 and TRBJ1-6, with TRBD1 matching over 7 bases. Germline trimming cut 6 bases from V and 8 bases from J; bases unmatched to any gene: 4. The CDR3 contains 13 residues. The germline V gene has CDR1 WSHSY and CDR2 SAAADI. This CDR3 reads CASRDRKDSPLHF. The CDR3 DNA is TGCGCCAGCAGGGACAGGAAGGATTCACCCCTCCACTTT.

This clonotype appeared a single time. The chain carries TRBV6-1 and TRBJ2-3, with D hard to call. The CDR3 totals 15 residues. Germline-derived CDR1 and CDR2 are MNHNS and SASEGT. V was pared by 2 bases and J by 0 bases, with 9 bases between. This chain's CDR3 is CASSESRVSTDTQYF. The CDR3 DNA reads TGTGCCAGCAGTGAAAGTAGGGTGAGCACAGATACGCAGTATTTT.

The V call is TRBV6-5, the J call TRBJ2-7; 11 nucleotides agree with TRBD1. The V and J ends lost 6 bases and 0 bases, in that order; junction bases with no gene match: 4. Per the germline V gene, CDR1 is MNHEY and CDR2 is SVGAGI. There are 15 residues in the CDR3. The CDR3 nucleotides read TGTGCCAGCAGAAGGACAGGGGGCTCCTCCTACGAGCAGTACTTC. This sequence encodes CASRRTGGSSYEQYF.

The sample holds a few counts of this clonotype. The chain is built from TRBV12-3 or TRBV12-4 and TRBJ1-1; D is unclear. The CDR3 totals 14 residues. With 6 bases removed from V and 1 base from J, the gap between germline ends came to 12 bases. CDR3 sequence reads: CASRPNSANTEAFF. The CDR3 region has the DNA TGTGCCAGCAGACCCAATTCAGCGAACACTGAAGCTTTCTTT.